The sequence of this TCR beta chain was determined in a study of OX40 agonist ivuxolimab in advanced cancers. Study-wide background: Ivuxolimab, which is an agonistic anti-OX40 (CD134) antibody, was administered to the patients. While on treatment, patients had intravenous ivuxolimab at 0.01 to 10 mg/kg every 2 weeks. Partial responses occurred in Three dose-escalation patients, one with hepatocellular carcinoma and two with cutaneous melanoma.

The CDR3 is made up of 16 amino acids. The V end lost 2 bases, the J end lost 7 bases, and 18 bases lay between the germline ends. CDR1 is GTSNPN, CDR2 SVGIG, per germline (reference sequence). Sequencing used immunoSEQ multiplex PCR; TCRdb keeps in-frame clones, though not all of them. Among about 53,000 clones listed, 84% were seen once. Blood draws occurred at baseline, cycle 4 day 1, and cycle 7 day 1. The starting material was CD4+ or CD8+ T cells sorted from blood, obtained in a trial of the OX40 agonist ivuxolimab. The clonotype was recovered from an adult with an advanced solid tumor such as melanoma, head and neck, liver or kidney cancer. The genes are TRBV30 and TRBJ1-6, with a tentative D call TRBD1 (6 bases). CDR3 bases: TGTGCCTGGAGTCTCTTCACAGGGATAGGAAATTCACCCCTCCACTTT. Translating it yields CAWSLFTGIGNSPLHF.